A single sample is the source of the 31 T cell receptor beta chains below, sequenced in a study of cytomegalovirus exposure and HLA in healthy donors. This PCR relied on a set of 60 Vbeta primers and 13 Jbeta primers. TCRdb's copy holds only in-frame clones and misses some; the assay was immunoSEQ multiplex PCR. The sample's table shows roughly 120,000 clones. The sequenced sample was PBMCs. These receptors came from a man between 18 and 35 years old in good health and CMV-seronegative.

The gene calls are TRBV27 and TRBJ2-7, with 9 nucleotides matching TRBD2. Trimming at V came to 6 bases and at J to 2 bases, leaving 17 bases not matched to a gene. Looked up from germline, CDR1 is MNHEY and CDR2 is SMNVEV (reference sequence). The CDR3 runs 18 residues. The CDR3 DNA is TGTGCCAGCAGCTCCATCTGGATAAGCGGACTAGCGACCTACGAGCAGTACTTC. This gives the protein CASSSIWISGLATYEQYF.

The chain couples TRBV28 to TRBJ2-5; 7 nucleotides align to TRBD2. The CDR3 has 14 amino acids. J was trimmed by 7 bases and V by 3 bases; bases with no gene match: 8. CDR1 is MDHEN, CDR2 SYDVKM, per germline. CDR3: CASSFSLAGGTQYF. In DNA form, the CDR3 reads TGTGCCAGCAGTTTCTCCTTAGCGGGCGGGACCCAGTACTTC.

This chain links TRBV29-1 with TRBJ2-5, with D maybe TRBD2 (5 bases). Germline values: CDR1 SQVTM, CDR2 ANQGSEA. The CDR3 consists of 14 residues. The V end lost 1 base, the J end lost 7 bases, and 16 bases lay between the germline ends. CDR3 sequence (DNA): TGCAGCGTTGAAGGGGAGACGGGTCGGGGGACCCAGTACTTC. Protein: CSVEGETGRGTQYF.

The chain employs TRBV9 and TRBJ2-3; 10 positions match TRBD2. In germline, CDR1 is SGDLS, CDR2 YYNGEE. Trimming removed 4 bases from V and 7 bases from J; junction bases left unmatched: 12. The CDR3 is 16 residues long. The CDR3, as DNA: TGTGCCAGCAGCCCCACTTTAGCGGGGGGTGGTAATACGCAGTATTTT. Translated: CASSPTLAGGGNTQYF.

In DNA, the CDR3 is TGCAGCGTTGAAATCGGGCTCCGACTAGACACTGAAGCTTTCTTT. It codes for CSVEIGLRLDTEAFF. The V call is TRBV29-1, the J call TRBJ1-1, with D uncertain. Germline V gene data show CDR1 as SQVTM and CDR2 as ANQGSEA. CDR3 length: 15 amino acids. V lost 2 bases to trimming and J lost 3 bases, with 16 bases between them. The full variable domain, completed using reference TRBV29-1 and TRBJ1-1, is SAVISQKPSRDICQRGTSLTIQCQVDSQVTMMFWYRQQPGQSLTLIATANQGSEATYESGFVIDKFPISRPNLTFSTLTVSNMSPEDSSIYLCSVEIGLRLDTEAFFGQGTRLTVV.

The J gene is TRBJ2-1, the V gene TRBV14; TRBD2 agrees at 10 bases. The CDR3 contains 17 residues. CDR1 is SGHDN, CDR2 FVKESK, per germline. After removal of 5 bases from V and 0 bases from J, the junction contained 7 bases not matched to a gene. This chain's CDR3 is CASSVSGRTSSYNEQFF. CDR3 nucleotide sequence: TGTGCCAGCAGCGTTAGCGGGAGGACCAGCTCCTACAATGAGCAGTTCTTC.

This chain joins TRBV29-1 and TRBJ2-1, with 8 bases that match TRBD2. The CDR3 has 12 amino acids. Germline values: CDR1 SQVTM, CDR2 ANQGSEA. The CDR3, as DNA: TGCACCGCGGGGGGCTCCTACAATGAGCAGTTCTTC. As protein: CTAGGSYNEQFF.

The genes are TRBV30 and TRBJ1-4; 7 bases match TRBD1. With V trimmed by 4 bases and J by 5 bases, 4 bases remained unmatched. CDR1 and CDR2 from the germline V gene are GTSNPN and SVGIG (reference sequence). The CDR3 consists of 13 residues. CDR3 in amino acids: CAWNRGVNEKLFF. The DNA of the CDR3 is TGTGCCTGGAACAGGGGAGTGAATGAAAAACTGTTTTTT.

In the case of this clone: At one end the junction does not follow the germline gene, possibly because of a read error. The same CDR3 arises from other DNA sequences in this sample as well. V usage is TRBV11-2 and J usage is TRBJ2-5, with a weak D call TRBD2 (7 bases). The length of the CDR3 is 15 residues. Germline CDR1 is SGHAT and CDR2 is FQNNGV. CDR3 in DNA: TGCGCCAGCAGCTTTTGGGGGGGCTTAATAGAGACCCAGTACTTC. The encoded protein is CASSFWGGLIETQYF.

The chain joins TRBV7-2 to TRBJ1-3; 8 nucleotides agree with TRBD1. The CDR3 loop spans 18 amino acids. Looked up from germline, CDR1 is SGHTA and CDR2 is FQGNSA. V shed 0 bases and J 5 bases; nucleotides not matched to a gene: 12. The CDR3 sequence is CASSLAFPMGQARNTIYF. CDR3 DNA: TGTGCCAGCAGCTTAGCTTTCCCGATGGGACAGGCGCGAAACACCATATATTTT. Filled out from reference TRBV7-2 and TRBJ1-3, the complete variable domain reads GAGVSQSPSNKVTEKGKDVELRCDPISGHTALYWYRQSLGQGLEFLIYFQGNSAPDKSGLPSDRFSAERTGGSVSTLTIQRTQQEDSAVYLCASSLAFPMGQARNTIYFGEGSWLTVV.

The CDR3 DNA sequence: TGTGCCAGCAGCTTCGGCAGGGACACTGAAGCTTTCTTT. Its protein is CASSFGRDTEAFF. The J gene is TRBJ1-1, the V gene TRBV7-2; D is perhaps TRBD1 (5 bases). V lost 3 bases and J lost 3, with 8 bases in between. This CDR3 is built from 13 residues. Germline values: CDR1 SGHTA, CDR2 FQGNSA.

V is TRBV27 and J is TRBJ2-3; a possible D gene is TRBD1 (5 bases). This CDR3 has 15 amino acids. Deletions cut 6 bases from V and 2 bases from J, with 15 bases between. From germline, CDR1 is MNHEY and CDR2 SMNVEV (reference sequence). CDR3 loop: CASSSTGPTTDTQYF. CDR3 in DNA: TGTGCCAGCAGCTCTACAGGACCGACCACAGATACGCAGTATTTT.

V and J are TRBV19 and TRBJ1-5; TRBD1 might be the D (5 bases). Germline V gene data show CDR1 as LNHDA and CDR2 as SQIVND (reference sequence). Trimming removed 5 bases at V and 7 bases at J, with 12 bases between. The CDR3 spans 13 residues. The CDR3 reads CASSGGVRQPQHF. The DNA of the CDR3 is TGTGCCAGTAGTGGGGGGGTTAGACAGCCCCAGCATTTT.

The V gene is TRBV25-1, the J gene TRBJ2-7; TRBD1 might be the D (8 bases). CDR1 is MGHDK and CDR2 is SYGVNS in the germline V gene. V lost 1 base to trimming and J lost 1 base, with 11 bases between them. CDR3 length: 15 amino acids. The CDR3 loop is CASSESQGGSYEQYF. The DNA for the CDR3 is TGTGCCAGCAGTGAATCACAGGGGGGGTCCTACGAGCAGTACTTC.

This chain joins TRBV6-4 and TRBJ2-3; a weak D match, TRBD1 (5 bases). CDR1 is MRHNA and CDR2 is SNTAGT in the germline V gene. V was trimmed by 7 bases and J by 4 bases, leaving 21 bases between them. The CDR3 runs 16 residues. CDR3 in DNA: TGTGCCAGCACGTGCCTTACAGGTGCAAGTCCAGATACGCAGTATTTT. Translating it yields CASTCLTGASPDTQYF.

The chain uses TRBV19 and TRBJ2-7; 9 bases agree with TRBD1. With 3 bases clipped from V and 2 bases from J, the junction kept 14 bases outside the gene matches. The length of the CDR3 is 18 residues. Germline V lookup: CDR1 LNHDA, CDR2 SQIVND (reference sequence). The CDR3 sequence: CASSMADRGPWATYEQYF. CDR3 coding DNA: TGTGCCAGTAGTATGGCGGACAGGGGACCTTGGGCGACCTACGAGCAGTACTTC.

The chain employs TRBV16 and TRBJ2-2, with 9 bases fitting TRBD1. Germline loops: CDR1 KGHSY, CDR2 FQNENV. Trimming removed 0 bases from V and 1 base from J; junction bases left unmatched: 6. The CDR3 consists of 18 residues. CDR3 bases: TGTGCCAGCAGCCAATCGAGAGGGGGACAGGGGAACACCGGGGAGCTGTTTTTT. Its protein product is CASSQSRGGQGNTGELFF.

CDR3 amino acids: CASSADRGRGNTIYF. CDR3 bases: TGTGCCAGCAGTGCCGACAGGGGACGTGGAAACACCATATATTTT. This chain uses TRBV2 with TRBJ1-3; 8 nucleotides line up with TRBD1. The CDR3 has 15 amino acids. Looked up from germline, CDR1 is SNHLY and CDR2 is FYNNEI. With V trimmed by 4 bases and J by 3 bases, 5 bases remained unmatched.

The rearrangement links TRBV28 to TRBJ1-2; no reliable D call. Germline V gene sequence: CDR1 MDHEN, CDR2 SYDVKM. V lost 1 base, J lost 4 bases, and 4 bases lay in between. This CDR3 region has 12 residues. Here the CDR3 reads CASSLSSYGYTF. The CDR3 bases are TGTGCCAGCAGTTTATCCAGCTATGGCTACACCTTC.

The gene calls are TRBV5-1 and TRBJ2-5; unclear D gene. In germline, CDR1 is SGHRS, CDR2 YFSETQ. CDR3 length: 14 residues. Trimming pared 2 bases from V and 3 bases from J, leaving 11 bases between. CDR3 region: CASSFQSTEETQYF. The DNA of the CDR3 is TGCGCCAGCAGCTTCCAGTCAACCGAAGAGACCCAGTACTTC.

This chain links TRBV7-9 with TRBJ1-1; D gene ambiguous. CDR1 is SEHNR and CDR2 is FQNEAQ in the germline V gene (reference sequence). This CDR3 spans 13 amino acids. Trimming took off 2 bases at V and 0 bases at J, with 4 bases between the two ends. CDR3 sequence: CASSLLMNTEAFF. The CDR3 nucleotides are TGTGCCAGCAGCTTACTTATGAACACTGAAGCTTTCTTT.

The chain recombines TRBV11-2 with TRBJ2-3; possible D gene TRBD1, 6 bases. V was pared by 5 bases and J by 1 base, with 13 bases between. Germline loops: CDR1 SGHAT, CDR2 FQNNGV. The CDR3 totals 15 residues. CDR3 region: CASSQQGLGTDTQYF. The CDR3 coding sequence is TGTGCCAGCAGCCAGCAGGGGTTGGGCACAGATACGCAGTATTTT. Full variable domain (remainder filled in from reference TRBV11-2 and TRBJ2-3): EAGVAQSPRYKIIEKRQSVAFWCNPISGHATLYWYQQILGQGPKLLIQFQNNGVVDDSQLPKDRFSAERLKGVDSTLKIQPAKLEDSAVYLCASSQQGLGTDTQYFGPGTRLTVL.

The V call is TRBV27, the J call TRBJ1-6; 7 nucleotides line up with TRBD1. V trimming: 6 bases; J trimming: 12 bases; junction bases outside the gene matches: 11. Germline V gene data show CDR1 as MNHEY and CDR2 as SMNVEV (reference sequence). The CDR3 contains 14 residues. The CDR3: CASRSGGPSRPLHF. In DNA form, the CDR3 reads TGTGCCAGCAGGTCAGGGGGTCCCTCTAGACCCCTCCACTTT.

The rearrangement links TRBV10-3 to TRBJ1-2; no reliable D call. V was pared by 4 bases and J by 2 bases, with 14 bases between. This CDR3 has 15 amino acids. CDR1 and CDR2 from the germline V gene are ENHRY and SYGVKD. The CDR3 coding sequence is TGTGCCATCAGTGGGACTTTCTTCGGGAACTATGGCTACACCTTC. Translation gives CAISGTFFGNYGYTF.

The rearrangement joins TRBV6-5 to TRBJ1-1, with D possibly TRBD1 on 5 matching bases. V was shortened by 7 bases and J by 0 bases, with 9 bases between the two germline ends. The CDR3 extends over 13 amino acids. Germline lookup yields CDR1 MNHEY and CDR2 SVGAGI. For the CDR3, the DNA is TGTGCCAGCATGGGAGGGGTGAACACTGAAGCTTTCTTT. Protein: CASMGGVNTEAFF.

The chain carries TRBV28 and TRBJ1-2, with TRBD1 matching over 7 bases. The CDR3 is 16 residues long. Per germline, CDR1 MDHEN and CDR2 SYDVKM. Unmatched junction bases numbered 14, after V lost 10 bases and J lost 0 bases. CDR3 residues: CATFQTGTLTNYGYTF. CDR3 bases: TGTGCCACCTTCCAGACAGGGACCCTTACTAACTATGGCTACACCTTC.

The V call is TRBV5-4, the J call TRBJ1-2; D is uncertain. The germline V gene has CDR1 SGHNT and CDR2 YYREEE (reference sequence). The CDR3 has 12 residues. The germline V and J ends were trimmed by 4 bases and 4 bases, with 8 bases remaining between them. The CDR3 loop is CASSEGVYGYTF. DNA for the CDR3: TGTGCCAGCAGCGAGGGCGTCTATGGCTACACCTTC.

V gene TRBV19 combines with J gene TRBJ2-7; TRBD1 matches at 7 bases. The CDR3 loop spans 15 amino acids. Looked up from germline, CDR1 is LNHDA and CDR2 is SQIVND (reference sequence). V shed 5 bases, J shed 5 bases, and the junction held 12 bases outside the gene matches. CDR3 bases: TGTGCCAGTAGTTCCCGGACAGGCGGCGGGCACGAGCAGTACTTC. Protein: CASSSRTGGGHEQYF.

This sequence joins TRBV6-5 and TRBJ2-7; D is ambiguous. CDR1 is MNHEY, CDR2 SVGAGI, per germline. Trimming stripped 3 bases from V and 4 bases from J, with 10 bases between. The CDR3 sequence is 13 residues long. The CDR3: CASSYSTGYEQYF. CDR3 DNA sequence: TGTGCCAGCAGTTATTCGACGGGTTACGAGCAGTACTTC.

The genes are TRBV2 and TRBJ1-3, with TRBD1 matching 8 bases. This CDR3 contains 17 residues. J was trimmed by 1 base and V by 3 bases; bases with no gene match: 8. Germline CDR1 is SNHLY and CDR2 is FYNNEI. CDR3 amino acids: CASSDPTGDASGNTIYF. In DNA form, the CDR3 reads TGTGCCAGCAGTGACCCGACAGGGGACGCTTCTGGAAACACCATATATTTT. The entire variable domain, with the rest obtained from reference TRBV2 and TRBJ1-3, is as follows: EPEVTQTPSHQVTQMGQEVILRCVPISNHLYFYWYRQILGQKVEFLVSFYNNEISEKSEIFDDQFSVERPDGSNFTLKIRSTKLEDSAMYFCASSDPTGDASGNTIYFGEGSWLTVV.

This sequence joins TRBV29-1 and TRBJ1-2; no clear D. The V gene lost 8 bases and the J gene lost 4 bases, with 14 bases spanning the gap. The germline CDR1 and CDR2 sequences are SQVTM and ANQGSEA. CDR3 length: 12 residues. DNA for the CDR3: TGCAGCACGGAAGAGGGTCTCTATGGCTACACCTTC. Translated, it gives CSTEEGLYGYTF.